This TCR beta chain was identified during a study of beta chain features in type 1 diabetes. The wider study: Examination covered around 98 million sorted cells spanning all samples.

Findings and caveats of the study: Researchers could not determine here whether HLA type influences TCRB rearrangement. Among patients with Type 1 diabetes, TCRB CDR3s were moderately but significantly shorter in every one of the four CD4+ subsets. The study found that naive, central memory and Treg TCRB repertoires appeared more similar in patients than in healthy donors.

As concerns this clone: Its antigen remains unidentified.

This CDR3 contains 14 residues. CDR1 SGHRS and CDR2 YFSETQ come from the germline V gene. cDNA synthesis used the whole RNA isolate, giving expressed TCRB sequences. The protocol was immunoSEQ multiplex PCR, while the TCRdb copy is restricted to in-frame clones and leaves out a portion. The sample lists approximately 27,000 clones, 40% to 60% occurring once. Sequenced: stem cell memory CD4+ T cells from blood. This clonotype originated in a man under 40 with type 1 diabetes. The genes are TRBV5-1 and TRBJ2-5; 8 bases map to TRBD2. The J call may be incorrect, as the DNA end agrees better with TRBJ2-7. In DNA form, the CDR3 reads TGCGCCAGCAGCTTCAGCGGGAGTTTGTACGAGCAGTACTTC. Residues: CASSFSGSLYEQYF.